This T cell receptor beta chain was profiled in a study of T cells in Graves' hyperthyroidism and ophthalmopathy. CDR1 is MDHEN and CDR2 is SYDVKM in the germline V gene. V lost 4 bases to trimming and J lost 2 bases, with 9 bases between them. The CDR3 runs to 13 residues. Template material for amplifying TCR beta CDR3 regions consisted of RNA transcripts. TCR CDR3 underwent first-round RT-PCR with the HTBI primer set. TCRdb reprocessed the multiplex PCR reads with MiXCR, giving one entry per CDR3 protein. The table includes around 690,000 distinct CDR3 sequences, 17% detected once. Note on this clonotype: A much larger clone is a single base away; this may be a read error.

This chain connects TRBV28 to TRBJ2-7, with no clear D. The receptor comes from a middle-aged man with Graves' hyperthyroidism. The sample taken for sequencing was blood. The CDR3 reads CASSSARAYEQYF. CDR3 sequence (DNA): TGTGCCAGCAGTTCAGCCCGGGCCTACGAGCAGTACTTC.